The clone carrying this T cell receptor (beta chain) was recorded at least ten times. The target antigen is unknown. This CDR3 region has 13 residues. V was pared by 4 bases and J by 7 bases, with 11 bases between. Germline loops: CDR1 MNHEY, CDR2 SMNVEV (reference sequence). The data were taken from a study of T cells in localized non-small cell lung cancer. Overall study findings and caveats: It was uninvolved adjacent lung that showed the highest T cell clonality, exceeding tumor.

TCRdb keeps only in-frame clones here, not all; method: immunoSEQ multiplex PCR. The table lists roughly 36,000 clones, roughly 77% of them singletons. This chain links TRBV27 with TRBJ2-1, with D uncertain. The input for sequencing was PBMCs, taken before any cancer treatment. The TCR originated in a woman aged 40 to 75 with stage II squamous cell lung carcinoma. CDR3: CASSSDPGNEQFF. For the CDR3, the DNA is TGTGCCAGCAGTTCTGACCCTGGGAATGAGCAGTTCTTC.